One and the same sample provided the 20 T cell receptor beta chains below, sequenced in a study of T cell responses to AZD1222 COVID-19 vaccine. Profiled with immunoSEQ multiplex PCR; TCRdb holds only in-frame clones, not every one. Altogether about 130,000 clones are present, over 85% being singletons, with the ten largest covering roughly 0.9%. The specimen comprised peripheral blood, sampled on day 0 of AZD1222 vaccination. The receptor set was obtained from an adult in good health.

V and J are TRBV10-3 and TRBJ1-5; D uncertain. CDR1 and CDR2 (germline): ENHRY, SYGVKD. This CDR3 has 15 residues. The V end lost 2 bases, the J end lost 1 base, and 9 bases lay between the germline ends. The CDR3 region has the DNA TGTGCCATCAGTGAGGGGCAACAGAGCAATCAGCCCCAGCATTTT. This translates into CAISEGQQSNQPQHF.

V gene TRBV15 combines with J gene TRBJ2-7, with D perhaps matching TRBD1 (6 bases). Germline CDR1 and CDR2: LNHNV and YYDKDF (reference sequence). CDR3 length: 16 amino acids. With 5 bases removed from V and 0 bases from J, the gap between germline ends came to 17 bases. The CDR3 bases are TGTGCCACCAGCGTGCGCCCCGGGACACTCTCCTACGAGCAGTACTTC. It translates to CATSVRPGTLSYEQYF.

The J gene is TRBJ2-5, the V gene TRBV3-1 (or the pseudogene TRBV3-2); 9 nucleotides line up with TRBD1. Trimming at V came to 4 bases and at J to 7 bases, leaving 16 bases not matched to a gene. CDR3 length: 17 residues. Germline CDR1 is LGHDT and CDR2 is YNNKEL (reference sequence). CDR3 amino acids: CASSPKRRTGEPTTQYF. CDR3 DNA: TGTGCCAGCAGCCCAAAGCGTCGGACAGGGGAGCCCACGACCCAGTACTTC.

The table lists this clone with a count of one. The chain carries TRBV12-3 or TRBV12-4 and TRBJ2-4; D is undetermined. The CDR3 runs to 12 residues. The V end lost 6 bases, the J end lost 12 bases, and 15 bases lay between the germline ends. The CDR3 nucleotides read TGTGCCAGCAGAATCAATCGGGCCCCTCAGTACTTC. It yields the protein CASRINRAPQYF.

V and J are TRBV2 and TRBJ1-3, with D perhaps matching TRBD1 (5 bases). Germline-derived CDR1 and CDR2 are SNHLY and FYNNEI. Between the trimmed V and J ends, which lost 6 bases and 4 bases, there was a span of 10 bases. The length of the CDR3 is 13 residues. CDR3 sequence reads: CASRTRAGNTIYF. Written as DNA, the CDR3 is TGTGCCAGCAGGACCAGGGCCGGAAACACCATATATTTT.

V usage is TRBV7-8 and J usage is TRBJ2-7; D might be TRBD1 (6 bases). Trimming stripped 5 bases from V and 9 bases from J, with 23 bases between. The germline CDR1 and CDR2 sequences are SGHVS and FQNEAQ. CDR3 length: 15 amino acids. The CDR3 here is CASSRETGPAAGQYF. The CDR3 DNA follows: TGTGCCAGCAGCCGAGAGACAGGACCCGCTGCGGGGCAGTACTTC.

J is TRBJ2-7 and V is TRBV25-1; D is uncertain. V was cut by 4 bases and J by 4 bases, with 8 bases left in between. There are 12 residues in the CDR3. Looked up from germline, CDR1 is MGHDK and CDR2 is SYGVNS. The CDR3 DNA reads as TGTGCCAGCAGTGGTCTAACTTACGAGCAGTACTTC. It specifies CASSGLTYEQYF.

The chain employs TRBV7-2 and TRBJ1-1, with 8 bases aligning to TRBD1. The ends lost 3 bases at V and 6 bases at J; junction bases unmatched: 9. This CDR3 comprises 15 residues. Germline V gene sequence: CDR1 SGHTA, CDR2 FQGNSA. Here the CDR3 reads CASSFRTGGKPEAFF. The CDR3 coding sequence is TGTGCCAGCAGCTTCCGAACAGGGGGGAAACCTGAAGCTTTCTTT.

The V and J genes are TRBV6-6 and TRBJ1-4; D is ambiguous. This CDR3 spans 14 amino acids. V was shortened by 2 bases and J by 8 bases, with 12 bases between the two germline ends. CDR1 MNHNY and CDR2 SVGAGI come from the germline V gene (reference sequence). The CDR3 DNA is TGTGCCAGCAGTTACCTTGGTCTCCAGGAAAAACTGTTTTTT. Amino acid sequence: CASSYLGLQEKLFF.

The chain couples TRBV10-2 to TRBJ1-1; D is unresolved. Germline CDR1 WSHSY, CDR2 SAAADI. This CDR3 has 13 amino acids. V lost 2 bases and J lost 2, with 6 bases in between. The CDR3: CASSEITNTEAFF. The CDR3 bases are TGCGCCAGCAGTGAGATTACAAACACTGAAGCTTTCTTT.

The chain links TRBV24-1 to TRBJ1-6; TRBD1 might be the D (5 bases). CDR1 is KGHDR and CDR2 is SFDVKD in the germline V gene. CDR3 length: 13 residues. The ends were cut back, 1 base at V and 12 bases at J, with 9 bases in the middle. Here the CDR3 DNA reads TGTGCCACCAGTGATTTTCGGGGGGGACCCCTCCACTTT. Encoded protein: CATSDFRGGPLHF.

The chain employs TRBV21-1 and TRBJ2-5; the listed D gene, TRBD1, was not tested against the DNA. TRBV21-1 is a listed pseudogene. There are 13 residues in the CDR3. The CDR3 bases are TGTGCCAACCGGGTCCAGGGTATAGAGACCCAGTACTTC. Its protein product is CANRVQGIETQYF.

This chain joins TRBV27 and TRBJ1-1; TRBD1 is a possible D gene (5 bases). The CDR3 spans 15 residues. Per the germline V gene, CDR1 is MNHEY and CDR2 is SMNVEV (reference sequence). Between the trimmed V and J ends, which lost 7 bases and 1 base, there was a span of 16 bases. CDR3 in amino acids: CASNRGDLSNTEAFF. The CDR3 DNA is TGTGCCAGCAATCGAGGGGACCTTTCGAACACTGAAGCTTTCTTT.

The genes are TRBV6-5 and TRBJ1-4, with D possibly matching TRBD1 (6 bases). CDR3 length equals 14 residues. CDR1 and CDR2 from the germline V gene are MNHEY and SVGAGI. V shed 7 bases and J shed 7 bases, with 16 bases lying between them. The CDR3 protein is CASKKQGAGEKLFF. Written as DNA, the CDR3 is TGTGCCAGCAAAAAACAGGGAGCCGGTGAAAAACTGTTTTTT.

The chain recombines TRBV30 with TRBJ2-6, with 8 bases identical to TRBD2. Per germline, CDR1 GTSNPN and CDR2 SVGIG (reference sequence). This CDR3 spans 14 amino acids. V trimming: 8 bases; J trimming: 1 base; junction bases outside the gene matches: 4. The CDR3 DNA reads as TGTGCCGCCGGGAGGGGTTCTGGGGCCAACGTCCTGACTTTC. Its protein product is CAAGRGSGANVLTF.

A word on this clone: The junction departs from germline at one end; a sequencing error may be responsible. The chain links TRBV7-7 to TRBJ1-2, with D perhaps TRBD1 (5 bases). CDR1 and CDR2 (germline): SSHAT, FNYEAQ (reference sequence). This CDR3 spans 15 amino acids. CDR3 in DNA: TGTGCTAGCAGCCCCTACGTCCAGGGCCTCTATGGCTACACCTTC. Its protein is CASSPYVQGLYGYTF.

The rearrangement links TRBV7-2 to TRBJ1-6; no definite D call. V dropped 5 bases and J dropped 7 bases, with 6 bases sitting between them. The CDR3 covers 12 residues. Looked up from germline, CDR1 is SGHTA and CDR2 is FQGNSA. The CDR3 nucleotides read TGTGCCAGCAGCGCGATGAATTCACCCCTCCACTTT. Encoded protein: CASSAMNSPLHF.

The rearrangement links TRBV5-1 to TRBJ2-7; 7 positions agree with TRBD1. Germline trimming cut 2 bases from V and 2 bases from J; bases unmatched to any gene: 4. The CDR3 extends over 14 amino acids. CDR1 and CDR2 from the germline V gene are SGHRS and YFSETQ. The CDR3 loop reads CASSLNRGPYEQYF. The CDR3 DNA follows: TGCGCCAGCAGCTTAAACAGGGGTCCCTACGAGCAGTACTTC.

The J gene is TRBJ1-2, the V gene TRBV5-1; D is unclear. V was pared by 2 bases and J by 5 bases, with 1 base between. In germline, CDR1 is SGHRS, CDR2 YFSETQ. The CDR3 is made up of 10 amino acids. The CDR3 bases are TGCGCCAGCAGCTTATATGGCTACACCTTC. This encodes CASSLYGYTF.

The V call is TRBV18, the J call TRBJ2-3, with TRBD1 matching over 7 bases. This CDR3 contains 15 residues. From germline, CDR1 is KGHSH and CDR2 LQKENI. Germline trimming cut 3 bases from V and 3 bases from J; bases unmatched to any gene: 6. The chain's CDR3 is CASSPRQGITDTQYF. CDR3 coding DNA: TGTGCCAGCTCACCCAGACAGGGTATAACAGATACGCAGTATTTT.